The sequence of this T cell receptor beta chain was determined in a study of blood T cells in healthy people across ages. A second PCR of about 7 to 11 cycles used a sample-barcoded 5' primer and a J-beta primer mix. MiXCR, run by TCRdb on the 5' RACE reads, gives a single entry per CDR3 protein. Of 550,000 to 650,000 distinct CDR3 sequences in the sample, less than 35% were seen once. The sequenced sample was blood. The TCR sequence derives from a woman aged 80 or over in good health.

CDR3 DNA: TGTGCCAGCAGTGAAGATGTAGCAGGTTTAGATACGCAGTATTTT. Its protein is CASSEDVAGLDTQYF. J is TRBJ2-3 and V is TRBV6-1; D gene uncertain. V gave up 1 base and J gave up 5 bases, with 13 bases separating them. The CDR3 contains 15 residues. CDR1 MNHNS and CDR2 SASEGT come from the germline V gene.